This T cell receptor (beta chain) derives from a study of blood T cell repertoires in COVID-19. Background on the study: Acute-phase and convalescent COVID-19 samples originated in the United States, Italy and Spain. T cells, B-cell-depleted T cells, or PBMCs supplied cDNA or gDNA.

Germline assignment: CDR1 SGDLS and CDR2 YYNGEE. V lost 1 base, J lost 0 bases, and 6 bases stayed unmatched. The CDR3 loop spans 17 amino acids. Original methodology: The assay estimated nucleated cells by amplifying reference gene primers. The table came from immunoSEQ multiplex PCR; TCRdb's copy has only in-frame clones and leaves some out. V and J calls and clone size are given by that table; D and trimming were obtained from the DNA. The sample contains a few hundred thousand clones, roughly 82% of which appear only once. The specimen was peripheral blood. The chain recombines TRBV9 with TRBJ2-1; TRBD2 aligns across 8 bases. The receptor's source is a woman between 35 and 50 years old who had recovered from COVID-19. The CDR3, as DNA: TGTGCCAGCAGCGTAACGGGGGGGGCAACCTCCTACAATGAGCAGTTCTTC. This translates into CASSVTGGATSYNEQFF.